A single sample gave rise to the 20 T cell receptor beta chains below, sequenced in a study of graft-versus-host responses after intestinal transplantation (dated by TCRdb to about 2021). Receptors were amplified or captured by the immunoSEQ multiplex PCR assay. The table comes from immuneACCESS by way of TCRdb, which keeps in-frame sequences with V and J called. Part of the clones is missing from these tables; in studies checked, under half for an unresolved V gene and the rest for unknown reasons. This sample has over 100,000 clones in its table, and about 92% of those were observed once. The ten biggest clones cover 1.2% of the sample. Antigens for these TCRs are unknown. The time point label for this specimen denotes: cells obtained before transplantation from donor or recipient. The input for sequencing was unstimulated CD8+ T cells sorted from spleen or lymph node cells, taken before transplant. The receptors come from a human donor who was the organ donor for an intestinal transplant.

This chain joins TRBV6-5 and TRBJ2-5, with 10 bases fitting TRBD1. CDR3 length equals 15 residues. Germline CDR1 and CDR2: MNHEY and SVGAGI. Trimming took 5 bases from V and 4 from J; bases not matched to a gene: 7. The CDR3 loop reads CASSPRTGGGETQYF. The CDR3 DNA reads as TGTGCCAGCAGTCCCCGGACAGGGGGGGGAGAGACCCAGTACTTC.

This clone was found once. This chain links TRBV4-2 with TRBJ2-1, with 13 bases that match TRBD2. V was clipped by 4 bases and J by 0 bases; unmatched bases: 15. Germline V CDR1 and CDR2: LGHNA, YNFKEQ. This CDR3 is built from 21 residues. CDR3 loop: CASSLPSGGLAGLSSYNEQFF. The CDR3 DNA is TGTGCCAGCAGCCTTCCCTCTGGGGGACTAGCGGGGTTAAGCTCCTACAATGAGCAGTTCTTC.

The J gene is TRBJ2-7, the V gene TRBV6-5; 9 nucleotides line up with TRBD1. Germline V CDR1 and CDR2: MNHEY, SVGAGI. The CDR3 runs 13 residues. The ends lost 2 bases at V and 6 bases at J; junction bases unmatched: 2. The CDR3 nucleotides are TGTGCCAGCAGTTACGACAGGGGGATCGAGCAGTACTTC. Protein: CASSYDRGIEQYF.

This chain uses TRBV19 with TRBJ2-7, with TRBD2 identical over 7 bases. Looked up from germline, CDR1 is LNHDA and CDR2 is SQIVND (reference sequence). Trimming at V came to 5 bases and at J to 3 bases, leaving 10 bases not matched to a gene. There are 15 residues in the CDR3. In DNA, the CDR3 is TGTGCCAGTAGTGCCTCTAGCGGCAGTGGCTACGAGCAGTACTTC. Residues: CASSASSGSGYEQYF. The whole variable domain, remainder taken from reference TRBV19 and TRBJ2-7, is DGGITQSPKYLFRKEGQNVTLSCEQNLNHDAMYWYRQDPGQGLRLIYYSQIVNDFQKGDIAEGYSVSREKKESFPLTVTSAQKNPTAFYLCASSASSGSGYEQYFGPGTRLTVT.

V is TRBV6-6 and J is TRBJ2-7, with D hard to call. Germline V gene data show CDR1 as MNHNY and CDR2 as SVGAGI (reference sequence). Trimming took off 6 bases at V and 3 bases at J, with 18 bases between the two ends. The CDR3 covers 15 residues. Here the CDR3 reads CASRSLLQGSYEQYF. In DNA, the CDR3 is TGTGCCAGCAGATCTCTACTACAAGGTAGCTACGAGCAGTACTTC.

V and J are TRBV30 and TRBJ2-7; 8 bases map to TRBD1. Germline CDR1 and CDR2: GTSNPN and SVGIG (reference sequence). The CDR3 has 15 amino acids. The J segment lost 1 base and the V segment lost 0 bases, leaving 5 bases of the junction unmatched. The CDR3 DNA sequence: TGTGCCTGGAGTGTGACAGGGGATTGGTCCTACGAGCAGTACTTC. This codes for CAWSVTGDWSYEQYF.

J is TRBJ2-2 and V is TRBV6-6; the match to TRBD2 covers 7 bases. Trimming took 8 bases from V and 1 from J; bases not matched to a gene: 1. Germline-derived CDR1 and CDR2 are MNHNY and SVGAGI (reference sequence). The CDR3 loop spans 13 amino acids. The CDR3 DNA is TGTGCCAGCGAGCGGGGGAACACCGGGGAGCTGTTTTTT. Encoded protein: CASERGNTGELFF.

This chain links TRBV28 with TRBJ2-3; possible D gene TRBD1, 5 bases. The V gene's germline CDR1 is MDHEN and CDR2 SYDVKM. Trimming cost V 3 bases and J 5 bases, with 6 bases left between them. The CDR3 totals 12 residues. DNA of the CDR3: TGTGCCAGCAGTTTCGACAGAGATACGCAGTATTTT. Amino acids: CASSFDRDTQYF.

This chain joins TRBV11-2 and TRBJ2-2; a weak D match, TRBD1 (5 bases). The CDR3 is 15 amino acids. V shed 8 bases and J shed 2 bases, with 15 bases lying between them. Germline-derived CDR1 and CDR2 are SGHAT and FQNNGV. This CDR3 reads CASSPPDTNTGELFF. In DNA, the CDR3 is TGTGCCAGCTCCCCTCCGGACACCAACACCGGGGAGCTGTTTTTT.

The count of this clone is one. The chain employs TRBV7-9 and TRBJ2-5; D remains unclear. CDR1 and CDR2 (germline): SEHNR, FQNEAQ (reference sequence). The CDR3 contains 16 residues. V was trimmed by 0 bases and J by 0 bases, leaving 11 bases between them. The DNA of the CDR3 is TGTGCCAGCAGCTTAGCATCCGGATTCCACCAAGAGACCCAGTACTTC. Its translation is CASSLASGFHQETQYF.

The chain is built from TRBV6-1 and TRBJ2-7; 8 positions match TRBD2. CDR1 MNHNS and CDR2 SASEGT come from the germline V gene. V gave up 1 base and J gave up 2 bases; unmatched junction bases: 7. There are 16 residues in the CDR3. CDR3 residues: CASSEGAGGYTYEQYF. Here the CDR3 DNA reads TGTGCCAGCAGTGAAGGGGCGGGAGGCTATACCTACGAGCAGTACTTC.

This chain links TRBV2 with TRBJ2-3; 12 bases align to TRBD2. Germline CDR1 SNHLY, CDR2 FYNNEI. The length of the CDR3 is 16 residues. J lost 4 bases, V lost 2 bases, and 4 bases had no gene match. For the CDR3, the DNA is TGTGCCAGCAGTGAATCGACTAGCGGGAGACCAGATACGCAGTATTTT. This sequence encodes CASSESTSGRPDTQYF.

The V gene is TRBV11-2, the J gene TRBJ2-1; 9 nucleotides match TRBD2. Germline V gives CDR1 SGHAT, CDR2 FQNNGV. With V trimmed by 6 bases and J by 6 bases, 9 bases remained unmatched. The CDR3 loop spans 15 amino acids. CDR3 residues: CASSTAPSGVNEQFF. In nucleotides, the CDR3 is TGTGCCAGCAGTACTGCCCCTAGCGGGGTCAATGAGCAGTTCTTC.

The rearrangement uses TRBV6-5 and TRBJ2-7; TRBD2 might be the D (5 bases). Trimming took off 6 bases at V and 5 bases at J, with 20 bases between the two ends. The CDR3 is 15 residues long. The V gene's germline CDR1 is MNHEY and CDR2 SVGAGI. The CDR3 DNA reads TGTGCCAGCAGCCTAGCCTCGGGGAGTGGTAACGAGCAGTACTTC. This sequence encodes CASSLASGSGNEQYF.

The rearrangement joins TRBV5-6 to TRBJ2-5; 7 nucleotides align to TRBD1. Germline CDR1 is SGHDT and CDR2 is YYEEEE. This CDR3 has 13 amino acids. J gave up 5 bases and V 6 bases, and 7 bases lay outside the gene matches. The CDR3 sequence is CASTSTQGETQYF. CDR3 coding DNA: TGTGCCAGCACCTCAACACAGGGGGAGACCCAGTACTTC.

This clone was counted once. The CDR3 here is CASSVGSGLDYGYTF. The CDR3 DNA reads TGTGCCAGCAGCGTAGGTAGTGGGCTAGACTATGGCTACACCTTC. The rearrangement joins TRBV9 to TRBJ1-2; D is unclear. V was pared by 0 bases and J by 3 bases, with 12 bases between. This CDR3 comprises 15 residues. Germline-derived CDR1 and CDR2 are SGDLS and YYNGEE.

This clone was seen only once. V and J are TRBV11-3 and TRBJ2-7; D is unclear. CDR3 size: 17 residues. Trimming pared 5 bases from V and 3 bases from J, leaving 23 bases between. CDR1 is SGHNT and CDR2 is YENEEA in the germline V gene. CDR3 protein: CASSNRRAPGPIYEQYF. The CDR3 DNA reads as TGTGCCAGCAGCAATCGCCGGGCTCCTGGCCCGATCTACGAGCAGTACTTC.

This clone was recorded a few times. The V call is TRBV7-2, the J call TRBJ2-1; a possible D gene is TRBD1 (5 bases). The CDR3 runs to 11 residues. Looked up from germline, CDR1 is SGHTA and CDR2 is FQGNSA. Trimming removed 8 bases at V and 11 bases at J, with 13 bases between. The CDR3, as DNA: TGTGCCAGCGGCCCCAGGGATCAGCAGTTCTTC. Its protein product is CASGPRDQQFF.

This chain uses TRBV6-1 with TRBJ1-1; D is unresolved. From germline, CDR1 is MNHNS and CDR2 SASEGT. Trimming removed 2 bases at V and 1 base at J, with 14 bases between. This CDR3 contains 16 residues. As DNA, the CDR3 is TGTGCCAGCAGTGAATGGTACCGAATATCGAACACTGAAGCTTTCTTT. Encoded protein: CASSEWYRISNTEAFF.

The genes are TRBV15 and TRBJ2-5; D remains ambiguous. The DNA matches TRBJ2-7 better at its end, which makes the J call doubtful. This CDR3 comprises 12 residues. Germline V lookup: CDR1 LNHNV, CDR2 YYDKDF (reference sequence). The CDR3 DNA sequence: TGTGCCACCAGCAGAGTGGGCGCCGAGCAGTACTTC. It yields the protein CATSRVGAEQYF.